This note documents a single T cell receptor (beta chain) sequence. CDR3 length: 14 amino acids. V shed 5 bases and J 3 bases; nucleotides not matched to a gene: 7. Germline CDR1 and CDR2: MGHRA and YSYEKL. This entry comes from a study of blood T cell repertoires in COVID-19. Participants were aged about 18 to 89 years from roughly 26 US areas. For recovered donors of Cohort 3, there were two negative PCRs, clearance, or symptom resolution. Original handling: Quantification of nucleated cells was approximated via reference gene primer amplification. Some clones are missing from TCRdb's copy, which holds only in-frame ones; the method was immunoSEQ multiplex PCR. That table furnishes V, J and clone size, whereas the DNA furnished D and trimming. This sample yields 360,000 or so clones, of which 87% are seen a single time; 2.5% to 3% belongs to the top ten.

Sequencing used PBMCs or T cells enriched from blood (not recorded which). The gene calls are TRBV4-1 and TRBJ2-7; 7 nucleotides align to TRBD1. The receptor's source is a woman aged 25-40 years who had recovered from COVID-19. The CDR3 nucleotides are TGCGCCAGCAGCTATCCGGGACAGAACTACGAGCAGTACTTC. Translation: CASSYPGQNYEQYF.